This TCR beta chain emerged from a study of T cell changes during pregnancy in multiple sclerosis. Assay used: immunoSEQ multiplex PCR; TCRdb lists only in-frame clones, some missing. The table shows more than 45,000 clones, with 93% occurring only once. Trimming took 2 bases from V and 7 from J, leaving 9 bases between them. The CDR3 covers 13 residues. CDR1 is ENHRY and CDR2 is SYGVKD in the germline V gene. The chain recombines TRBV10-3 with TRBJ1-3; unclear D gene. This material consisted of CD8+ T cells from peripheral blood mononuclear cells, taken in the second trimester of pregnancy. The clonotype was recovered from a female donor with multiple sclerosis, enrolled in a pregnancy study. CDR3 residues: CAISEVLFNTIYF. The CDR3 nucleotides are TGTGCCATCAGTGAGGTTCTCTTCAACACCATATATTTT.